This T cell receptor beta chain was sequenced during a study of cytomegalovirus exposure and HLA in healthy donors. Broader study findings: According to a subsequent analysis, TCR clusters identified in the first cohort showed a tendency to co-occur across the roughly 110 validation repertoires.

Clones were sequenced by immunoSEQ multiplex PCR, and TCRdb holds only the in-frame ones, with some missing. The sample holds about 340,000 clones, about nine tenths seen once. The V gene lost 0 bases and the J gene lost 4 bases, with 11 bases spanning the gap. This CDR3 comprises 15 residues. In germline, CDR1 is SGHRS, CDR2 YFSETQ. There are a few counts of this clone. The antigen is not known. The TCR originated in a woman between 18 and 30 years old in good health and CMV-seronegative. The material sequenced was PBMCs. The rearrangement joins TRBV5-1 to TRBJ1-3; possible D gene TRBD1, 5 bases. DNA of the CDR3: TGCGCCAGCAGCTTGGCCGATCAGGGAGGAAACACCATATATTTT. Encoded protein: CASSLADQGGNTIYF.